This T cell receptor (beta chain) was identified in a study of early T cells in non-severe SARS-CoV-2 infection. Study context: From unsorted whole blood, bulk RNA was sequenced, and the chains remained unpaired. Study-level points and caveats: Sequences matched to VDJdb favored anti-spike CD8 responses, while private and CD4 specificities were missed.

Unique molecular identifiers were added to individual cDNA molecules. Each CDR3 protein gets one entry after TCRdb re-called the 5' RACE reads with MiXCR. The data contain about 80,000 distinct CDR3 sequences, roughly 12% of them singletons. The CDR3 sequence is 14 residues long. The V end lost 4 bases, the J end lost 2 bases, and 12 bases lay between the germline ends. Germline V gives CDR1 LNHNV, CDR2 YYDKDF (reference sequence). Only a few counts were recorded for this clonotype. Its antigen is not known. The clonotype was recovered from an adult who was a healthcare worker with PCR-confirmed SARS-CoV-2 infection or an uninfected control (not recorded which). The rearrangement uses TRBV15 and TRBJ2-7; D not resolved. Sequences were obtained from whole blood. As DNA, the CDR3 is TGTGCCACCAGCACTCCTGGGCTCCCCTACGAGCAGTACTTC. Protein: CATSTPGLPYEQYF.